This T cell receptor beta chain derives from a study of shared clonotypes between healthy human individuals. Authors' processing steps: Junction-only immunoSEQ sequences carried no quality scores, so filtering differed. Clones were read by immunoSEQ multiplex PCR, and TCRdb kept only the in-frame ones, dropping some. From that table come the V and J calls and clone size; the DNA was used to work out D and trimming. The sample comprises roughly 2 million clones, roughly 94% of which are singletons, and about 1.1% rests with the top ten. This clone was seen only once. Selected positively for CCR7 and CD45RO-negative, naive CD8 cells excluded terminally differentiated effector memory CD45RA+ cells. The donors, all of them Caucasian adults, lived in Nashville, Tennessee. Germline CDR1 SGHNT, CDR2 YYREEE (reference sequence). CDR3 length: 15 residues. V lost 3 bases and J lost 6; bases outside the gene matches: 5.

Input material: naive CD8+ T cells sorted from blood. The TCR originated in a man aged 18 to 29 in good health. The rearrangement links TRBV5-4 to TRBJ2-7; TRBD2 aligns across 14 bases. CDR3 protein: CASSSGLAGGIEQYF. The CDR3 DNA reads TGTGCCAGCAGCTCCGGACTAGCGGGAGGAATCGAGCAGTACTTC.